This entry features one T cell receptor beta chain sequence. As handled by the study authors: Counts of nucleated cells, estimated from reference gene primer amplification, were obtained. Profiling relied on immunoSEQ multiplex PCR, and the TCRdb table lists in-frame clones only, not all of them. V, J and clone size were drawn from that table, and D and trimming were deduced from the DNA. This sample has about 60,000 clones, with roughly three quarters found just once. The CDR3 is made up of 16 amino acids. Trimming removed 4 bases from V and 2 bases from J; junction bases left unmatched: 7. Germline CDR1 reads KGHSH; CDR2 reads LQKENI. These data are taken from a study of blood T cell repertoires in COVID-19. About the research overall: There were acute and convalescent COVID-19 samples, and they came from the United States, Italy and Spain.

The TCR sequence derives from a woman in her 70s with acute or convalescent COVID-19. Sequencing was done on a sample of peripheral blood. This rearrangement joins TRBV18 to TRBJ1-4, with 7 nucleotides matching TRBD1. The CDR3 here is CASSHDRVVTNEKLFF. Written as DNA, the CDR3 is TGTGCCAGCTCACACGACAGGGTCGTTACTAATGAAAAACTGTTTTTT. The full variable domain, with the rest looked up from reference TRBV18 and TRBJ1-4, is NAGVMQNPRHLVRRRGQEARLRCSPMKGHSHVYWYRQLPEEGLKFMVYLQKENIIDESGMPKERFSAEFPKEGPSILRIQQVVRGDSAAYFCASSHDRVVTNEKLFFGSGTQLSVL.